These 10 T cell receptor beta chains were sequenced from one sample in a study of blood T cell repertoires in COVID-19. Sequencing used immunoSEQ multiplex PCR; TCRdb keeps in-frame clones, though not all of them. The sample has about 120,000 clones, about 85% seen once; the top ten hold roughly 11%. What was sequenced was peripheral blood. All receptors derive from an elderly man with acute or convalescent COVID-19.

This clone has only one observation. V and J are TRBV25-1 and TRBJ1-1, with D perhaps TRBD1 (5 bases). Trimming took 3 bases from V and 8 from J, leaving 16 bases between them. Germline-derived CDR1 and CDR2 are MGHDK and SYGVNS. The CDR3 loop spans 14 amino acids. CDR3 nucleotides: TGTGCCAGCAGTGACTCATCCAGGGTCATGGAAGCTTTCTTT. It yields the protein CASSDSSRVMEAFF. Full variable domain (missing parts from reference TRBV25-1 and TRBJ1-1): EADIYQTPRYLVIGTGKKITLECSQTMGHDKMYWYQQDPGMELHLIHYSYGVNSTEKGDLSSESTVSRIRTEHFPLTLESARPSHTSQYLCASSDSSRVMEAFFGQGTRLTVV.

The chain has TRBV19 and TRBJ1-2, with 9 bases matching TRBD1. CDR3 length: 15 amino acids. With 5 bases clipped from V and 8 bases from J, the junction kept 12 bases outside the gene matches. CDR1 and CDR2 from the germline V gene are LNHDA and SQIVND (reference sequence). The CDR3 DNA follows: TGTGCCAGTAGTTCCGCCGGGCGGGACAGGGCAGGCTACACCTTC. Its translation is CASSSAGRDRAGYTF.

This chain uses TRBV5-5 with TRBJ1-3; D is undetermined. The germline V and J ends were trimmed by 0 bases and 0 bases, with 7 bases remaining between them. Germline loops: CDR1 SGHKS, CDR2 YYEKEE (reference sequence). The CDR3 has 15 residues. In DNA form, the CDR3 reads TGTGCCAGCAGCTTGGTAGCGACCTCTGGAAACACCATATATTTT. Residues: CASSLVATSGNTIYF. The full variable domain, rest sourced from reference TRBV5-5 and TRBJ1-3, is DAGVTQSPTHLIKTRGQQVTLRCSPISGHKSVSWYQQVLGQGPQFIFQYYEKEERGRGNFPDRFSARQFPNYSSELNVNALLLGDSALYLCASSLVATSGNTIYFGEGSWLTVV.

This chain uses TRBV7-2 with TRBJ1-1; a possible D gene is TRBD1 (5 bases). The V and J ends lost 3 bases and 0 bases respectively, with 8 bases between them. The CDR3 totals 14 residues. Germline V gives CDR1 SGHTA, CDR2 FQGNSA. CDR3: CASSFDSMNTEAFF. The CDR3 DNA is TGTGCCAGCAGCTTCGACAGTATGAACACTGAAGCTTTCTTT.

This clone was observed once. CDR3 DNA: TGTGCCAGCAGCTTAGCGGTCGGGAGCCTTAACTATGGCTACACCTTC. Encoded protein: CASSLAVGSLNYGYTF. The genes are TRBV7-9 and TRBJ1-2; D gene uncertain. V was trimmed by 0 bases and J by 1 base, leaving 12 bases between them. CDR3 length: 16 residues. Germline V gene data show CDR1 as SEHNR and CDR2 as FQNEAQ (reference sequence). Combining the CDR3 with reference TRBV7-9 and TRBJ1-2 gives the whole variable domain DTGVSQNPRHKITKRGQNVTFRCDPISEHNRLYWYRQTLGQGPEFLTYFQNEAQLEKSRLLSDRFSAERPKGSFSTLEIQRTEQGDSAMYLCASSLAVGSLNYGYTFGSGTRLTVV.

The chain recombines TRBV19 with TRBJ1-2; TRBD1 might be the D (5 bases). This CDR3 contains 14 residues. Germline CDR1 LNHDA, CDR2 SQIVND (reference sequence). The V and J ends lost 7 bases and 4 bases respectively, with 16 bases between them. The chain's CDR3 is CASTQLGPTYGYTF. CDR3 DNA sequence: TGTGCCAGTACCCAGCTGGGGCCCACCTATGGCTACACCTTC. Looking up the rest from reference TRBV19 and TRBJ1-2 gives the full variable domain: DGGITQSPKYLFRKEGQNVTLSCEQNLNHDAMYWYRQDPGQGLRLIYYSQIVNDFQKGDIAEGYSVSREKKESFPLTVTSAQKNPTAFYLCASTQLGPTYGYTFGSGTRLTVV.

The V and J genes are TRBV5-1 and TRBJ2-7; 7 bases are shared with TRBD1. V trimming: 0 bases; J trimming: 2 bases; junction bases outside the gene matches: 5. The V gene's germline CDR1 is SGHRS and CDR2 YFSETQ. There are 15 residues in the CDR3. CDR3 in DNA: TGCGCCAGCAGCTTGGAAGGACAGGTGGCCTACGAGCAGTACTTC. Amino acid sequence: CASSLEGQVAYEQYF.

This clone was found a few times. The chain has TRBV6-4 and TRBJ2-1, with 9 bases aligning to TRBD2. Looked up from germline, CDR1 is MRHNA and CDR2 is SNTAGT. CDR3 length: 15 residues. Trimming cost V 4 bases and J 5 bases; bases outside gene matches: 6. The CDR3 loop is CASSVAGEFNNEQFF. The CDR3 DNA sequence: TGTGCCAGCAGTGTAGCGGGAGAATTCAACAATGAGCAGTTCTTC.

This chain links TRBV27 with TRBJ1-6; D remains unclear. V lost 3 bases, J lost 4 bases, and 4 bases lay in between. CDR1 and CDR2 from the germline V gene are MNHEY and SMNVEV (reference sequence). The CDR3 length is 13 residues. The CDR3 coding sequence is TGTGCCAGCAGTTTGGAGTATAATTCACCCCTCCACTTT. Its protein is CASSLEYNSPLHF.

This sequence joins TRBV5-7 and TRBJ2-5; 7 positions agree with TRBD1. TRBV5-7 is known as an ORF, though its function is uncertain. The ends lost 0 bases at V and 1 base at J; junction bases unmatched: 9. The CDR3 has 17 residues. The CDR3 DNA reads as TGTGCCAGCAGCTTGGCGCTTAGGGACAGAGGCCAAGAGACCCAGTACTTC. Protein product: CASSLALRDRGQETQYF.